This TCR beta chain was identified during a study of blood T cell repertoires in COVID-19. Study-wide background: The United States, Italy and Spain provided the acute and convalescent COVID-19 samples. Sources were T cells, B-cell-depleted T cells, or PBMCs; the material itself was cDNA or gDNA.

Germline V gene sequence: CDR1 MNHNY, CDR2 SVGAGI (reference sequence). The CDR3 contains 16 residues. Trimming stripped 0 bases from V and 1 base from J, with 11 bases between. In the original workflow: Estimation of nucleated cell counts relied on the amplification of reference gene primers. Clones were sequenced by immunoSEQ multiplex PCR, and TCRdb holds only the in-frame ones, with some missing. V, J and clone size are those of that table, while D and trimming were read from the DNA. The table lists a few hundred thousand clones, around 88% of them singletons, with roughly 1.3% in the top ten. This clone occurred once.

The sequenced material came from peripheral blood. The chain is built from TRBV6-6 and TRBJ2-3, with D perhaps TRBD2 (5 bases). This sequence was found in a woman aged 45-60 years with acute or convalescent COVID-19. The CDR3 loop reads CASSYSLAAGTDTQYF. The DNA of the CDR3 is TGTGCCAGCAGTTACTCGCTAGCCGCCGGCACAGATACGCAGTATTTT.